These 23 T cell receptor beta chains were all obtained from the same sample, sequenced in a study of T cells expressing NK-cell markers. TCRdb reprocessed the 5' RACE reads and keeps a single row for each CDR3 protein, giving no DNA. The table for this sample gives about 460,000 distinct CDR3 sequences. The material sequenced was blood T cells: a sorted CD56 or NKG2C T cell subset, CD4+ or CD8+ T cells, or bulk PBMC T cells (not recorded which). The receptors derive from a woman aged 50 to 60 in good health.

The rearrangement joins TRBV11-2 to TRBJ2-1; the TRBD2 assignment by TCRdb is unverifiable without DNA. The V gene's germline CDR1 is SGHAT and CDR2 FQNNGV. The CDR3 is 15 residues long. The CDR3 is CASSLTSGSGNEQFF.

The chain combines TRBV12-3 or TRBV12-4 with TRBJ2-1; the TCRdb D gene call, TRBD2, has no DNA to confirm it. This CDR3 is 15 amino acids long. CDR3 protein: CASSSRGDSNNEQFF.

This sequence joins TRBV6-1 and TRBJ2-1; the D gene TCRdb calls, TRBD2, cannot be checked with no DNA. The CDR3 extends over 16 amino acids. In germline, CDR1 is MNHNS, CDR2 SASEGT. CDR3 in amino acids: CASSSSVAGAYNEQFF.

This chain links TRBV28 with TRBJ2-7; TCRdb calls TRBD2, which cannot be checked without DNA. The CDR3 spans 19 residues. The germline V gene encodes CDR1 MDHEN and CDR2 SYDVKM. CDR3 loop: CASSYLLGLAGQPREEQYF.

The chain carries TRBV5-1 and TRBJ2-7. CDR1 and CDR2 (germline): SGHRS, YFSETQ. This CDR3 comprises 12 residues. The CDR3: CASSQDTYEQYF.

This chain uses TRBV20-1 with TRBJ2-5; TCRdb's D call, TRBD2, is unchecked because there is no DNA. Germline V gene data show CDR1 as DFQATT and CDR2 as SNEGSKA (reference sequence). The CDR3 has 14 amino acids. The CDR3 here is CSADKAGDQETQYF.

The J gene is TRBJ2-1, the V gene TRBV7-6; TCRdb reports TRBD2, a call that lacks DNA to check it against. This CDR3 has 14 residues. The V gene's germline CDR1 is SGHVS and CDR2 FNYEAQ. CDR3: CASSIPGLHNEQFF. Full variable domain (outside the CDR3, taken from reference TRBV7-6 and TRBJ2-1): GAGVSQSPRYKVTKRGQDVALRCDPISGHVSLYWYRQALGQGPEFLTYFNYEAQQDKSGLPNDRFSAERPEGSISTLTIQRTEQRDSAMYRCASSIPGLHNEQFFGPGTRLTVL.

This rearrangement joins TRBV4-2 to TRBJ2-3. Germline CDR1 LGHNA, CDR2 YNFKEQ. The length of the CDR3 is 15 residues. The CDR3 loop is CASSQVSDHTDTQYF.

The J gene is TRBJ2-3, the V gene TRBV29-1; no DNA is available, so the TRBD2 call from TCRdb remains unchecked. Germline assignment: CDR1 SQVTM and CDR2 ANQGSEA. The CDR3 sequence is 13 residues long. The CDR3 region is CSVDPLVADTQYF.

CDR3 region: CASSLLRSNEQFF. The chain is built from TRBV7-2 and TRBJ2-1. The CDR3 spans 13 residues. Germline V gene data show CDR1 as SGHTA and CDR2 as FQGNSA.

V gene TRBV7-9 combines with J gene TRBJ2-2; the TRBD1 assignment by TCRdb is unverifiable without DNA. Germline V lookup: CDR1 SEHNR, CDR2 FQNEAQ (reference sequence). CDR3 length equals 12 residues. This CDR3 reads CATGRGAGELFF.

Here the CDR3 reads CASSHLKREGEQFF. The gene calls are TRBV3-1 and TRBJ2-1; TCRdb proposes TRBD2, but this gene call is untestable without DNA. CDR1 LGHDT and CDR2 YNNKEL come from the germline V gene (reference sequence). The CDR3 runs 14 residues.

J is TRBJ1-6 and V is TRBV5-5. The CDR3 has 14 amino acids. Germline-derived CDR1 and CDR2 are SGHKS and YYEKEE (reference sequence). The CDR3: CASKAGTSNSPLHF.

The chain employs TRBV5-4 and TRBJ1-1. The CDR3 loop spans 16 amino acids. Germline V lookup: CDR1 SGHNT, CDR2 YYREEE (reference sequence). The CDR3 loop reads CASSLAGGGLNTEAFF.

The chain links TRBV12-3 or TRBV12-4 to TRBJ2-1; TCRdb lists TRBD2, though no DNA is available to test this call. This CDR3 spans 16 amino acids. The CDR3 region is CASSHLAGGGGNEQFF.

This chain uses TRBV6-6 with TRBJ2-1; the D call from TCRdb, TRBD1, cannot be confirmed without DNA. The CDR3 runs 16 residues. Germline CDR1 reads MNHNY; CDR2 reads SVGAGI (reference sequence). The CDR3 loop is CASSYFGTASRDEQFF.

The chain employs TRBV3-1 and TRBJ2-3; the D gene TCRdb calls, TRBD2, cannot be checked with no DNA. The CDR3 has 14 amino acids. Looked up from germline, CDR1 is LGHDT and CDR2 is YNNKEL (reference sequence). CDR3 loop: CASSQVTGVDTQYF.

The chain carries TRBV3-1 and TRBJ1-1; TCRdb's D gene call, TRBD1, goes unchecked for lack of DNA. Germline V gene sequence: CDR1 LGHDT, CDR2 YNNKEL (reference sequence). This CDR3 spans 15 amino acids. This CDR3 is CASSLSGPKVTEAFF.

The J gene is TRBJ2-5, the V gene TRBV11-2; TCRdb lists TRBD1, though no DNA is available to test this call. Germline CDR1 SGHAT, CDR2 FQNNGV. The CDR3 has 15 residues. This CDR3 is CASSFFAGPQETQYF. The full variable domain, completed using reference TRBV11-2 and TRBJ2-5, is EAGVAQSPRYKIIEKRQSVAFWCNPISGHATLYWYQQILGQGPKLLIQFQNNGVVDDSQLPKDRFSAERLKGVDSTLKIQPAKLEDSAVYLCASSFFAGPQETQYFGPGTRLLVL.

The rearrangement joins TRBV6-6 to TRBJ2-7. This CDR3 has 17 residues. Germline CDR1 and CDR2: MNHNY and SVGAGI (reference sequence). CDR3 region: CASSYSIRAGRYYEQYF.

V and J are TRBV3-1 and TRBJ2-5; TCRdb gives TRBD2 as the D gene, but with no DNA this cannot be confirmed. The CDR3 is 15 amino acids. CDR1 is LGHDT and CDR2 is YNNKEL in the germline V gene (reference sequence). CDR3 protein: CASSRRTSGSSTQYF.

CDR3 loop: CASSHHTGRKPYEQYF. The rearrangement joins TRBV4-1 to TRBJ2-7; TCRdb proposes TRBD1, but this gene call is untestable without DNA. Germline V CDR1 and CDR2: MGHRA, YSYEKL. CDR3 size: 16 residues.

J is TRBJ2-1 and V is TRBV15; TCRdb's D call of TRBD2 is untestable without DNA. This CDR3 has 17 amino acids. CDR1 is LNHNV, CDR2 YYDKDF, per germline (reference sequence). The CDR3 loop is CATSRTAGGSSYNEQFF.